A selection of T cell receptor beta chains follows, all from one sample in a study of blood T cell repertoires in COVID-19. The assay was immunoSEQ multiplex PCR, and TCRdb's table has in-frame clones only and misses some. The sample consists of 150,000 to 170,000 clones, 75% to 80% of them appearing once. The sequenced sample consisted of peripheral blood. The receptors were sampled from an elderly man with acute or convalescent COVID-19. Each CDR3 is given with its conserved first and last residue. D genes are given only for firm matches. Some rows have no size entry. The others give once, few or many, or a class for an expanded clone.

V	length	D	J	size	DNA	CDR3
TRBV20-1	14	NA	TRBJ1-3	NA	TGCAGTGCTAGTGAGGGGAGCTCTGGAAACACCATATATTTT	CSASEGSSGNTIYF
TRBV7-8	16	NA	TRBJ1-5	NA	TGTGCCAGCAGCTTAGCCGCGGACAGACGTAATCAGCCCCAGCATTTT	CASSLAADRRNQPQHF
TRBV6-5	14	TRBD1	TRBJ1-2	few	TGTGCCAGCAGTTTCAGCGACAGGGGCTATGGCTACACCTTC	CASSFSDRGYGYTF
TRBV11-2	15	TRBD1	TRBJ2-1	NA	TGTGCCAGCAGCTTAGTACAGGGGGCGGGCAATGAGCAGTTCTTC	CASSLVQGAGNEQFF
TRBV6-5	15	NA	TRBJ1-2	NA	TGTGCCAGCAGTTACTCAGGTCTGGGGGCGAATGGCTACACCTTC	CASSYSGLGANGYTF
TRBV5-1	12	NA	TRBJ2-1	NA	TGCGCCAGCAGCTCACAGGGACATGAGCAGTTCTTC	CASSSQGHEQFF
TRBV7-2	16	TRBD2	TRBJ2-1	once	TGTGCCAGCAGCTTTAGCGGGGGTTCCTCCTACAATGAGCAGTTCTTC	CASSFSGGSSYNEQFF
TRBV29-1	12	NA	TRBJ1-1	NA	TGCAGCGTCTCCCCACAGAGTATTGAAGCTTTCTTT	CSVSPQSIEAFF
TRBV10-3	14	NA	TRBJ2-6	NA	TGTGCCATCGCTAGAGAATCTGGGGCCAACGTCCTGACTTTC	CAIARESGANVLTF
TRBV25-1	15	TRBD2	TRBJ2-3	NA	TGTGCCAGCAGTGAGTTTAGCGGGGTCACAGATACGCAGTATTTT	CASSEFSGVTDTQYF
TRBV5-1	15	NA	TRBJ1-6	NA	TGCGCCAGCAGCCAAGGGCCAGGGGAAAATTCACCCCTCCACTTT	CASSQGPGENSPLHF
TRBV3-1/TRBV3-2	14	NA	TRBJ2-7	NA	TGTGCCAGCAGCCACCCCCCGCGCGTGGACGAGCAGTACTTC	CASSHPPRVDEQYF
TRBV6-4	13	NA	TRBJ1-1	few	TGTGCCAGCAGGAGGGGAGGGGGCACTGAAGCTTTCTTT	CASRRGGGTEAFF
TRBV5-5	14	NA	TRBJ2-2	NA	TGTGCCAGCAGATTACGGGGAGCCACCGGGGAGCTGTTTTTT	CASRLRGATGELFF
TRBV2	15	TRBD2	TRBJ2-3	NA	TGTGCCAGCAGTCAAGGGACTAGCGCCACAGATACGCAGTATTTT	CASSQGTSATDTQYF
TRBV6-5	15	NA	TRBJ1-1	NA	TGTGCCAGCAGTTACCCCCCGGGGGTGAGCACTGAAGCTTTCTTT	CASSYPPGVSTEAFF
TRBV19	17	TRBD1	TRBJ2-3	NA	TGTGCCAGTAGTATACTAGGACAGGGAATGAGGCCAGATACGCAGTATTTT	CASSILGQGMRPDTQYF
TRBV5-4	15	TRBD1	TRBJ2-5	NA	TGTGCCAGCAGCCGGCGGACAGGGGGCCTGGAGACCCAGTACTTC	CASSRRTGGLETQYF
TRBV27	16	TRBD1	TRBJ1-5	NA	TGTGCCAGCAGTCCCGGGGACAGGGGGTTCGGTCAGCCCCAGCATTTT	CASSPGDRGFGQPQHF
TRBV18	17	NA	TRBJ2-2	NA	TGTGCCAGCTCACCACCAGGGCCAGGGACGAACACCGGGGAGCTGTTTTTT	CASSPPGPGTNTGELFF
TRBV9	17	NA	TRBJ2-3	NA	TGTGCCAGCAGCGTCTCCGGGACAAGTGCTAGCACAGATACGCAGTATTTT	CASSVSGTSASTDTQYF
TRBV5-5	13	NA	TRBJ2-1	NA	TGTGCCAGCAGCTTGCTTTGGTCAGGGGCAGAGTTCTTC	CASSLLWSGAEFF
TRBV7-8	11	NA	TRBJ1-1	NA	TGTGCCAGCAGCTTGGGCAGAGAAGCTTTCTTT	CASSLGREAFF
TRBV4-2	14	NA	TRBJ2-2	NA	TGTGCCAGCAGCCATCCCCAGGGCACCGGGGAGCTGTTTTTT	CASSHPQGTGELFF
TRBV19	15	NA	TRBJ2-1	NA	TGTGCCAGTACCCAACGCGGGGGCACTTACAATGAGCAGTTCTTC	CASTQRGGTYNEQFF
TRBV19	13	TRBD1	TRBJ1-5	NA	TGTGCCAGTAGTATACAGGGGGATCAGCCCCAGCATTTT	CASSIQGDQPQHF
TRBV19	15	NA	TRBJ1-5	NA	TGTGCCAGTACTTGGAGGGGTGGAAGCAATCAGCCCCAGCATTTT	CASTWRGGSNQPQHF
TRBV7-3	13	NA	TRBJ1-6	NA	TGTGCCAGCAGCTCTCAGGGGAATTCACCCCTCCACTTT	CASSSQGNSPLHF
TRBV2	12	NA	TRBJ2-1	few	TGTGCCAGCAGATTCAGCAGGAATGAGCAGTTCTTC	CASRFSRNEQFF
TRBV7-8	16	TRBD1	TRBJ1-2	NA	TGTGCCAGCAGCGCCCGGGACAGCCCATTAAACTATGGCTACACCTTC	CASSARDSPLNYGYTF
TRBV9	14	NA	TRBJ2-1	NA	TGTGCCAGCAGTTACTCGAGAGTCTACAATGAGCAGTTCTTC	CASSYSRVYNEQFF
TRBV10-3	13	TRBD1	TRBJ2-7	NA	TGTGCCATCAGCGGACAGGGGGCTTACGAGCAGTACTTC	CAISGQGAYEQYF
TRBV6-5	11	NA	TRBJ1-1	few	TGTGCCAGTACAATGAACACTGAAGCTTTCTTT	CASTMNTEAFF
TRBV2	13	NA	TRBJ2-1	NA	TGTGCCAGCAGTGATACTTACTACAATGAGCAGTTCTTC	CASSDTYYNEQFF
TRBV30	13	NA	TRBJ2-1	NA	TGTGCCTGGGACAGGAGGGCCTACAATGAGCAGTTCTTC	CAWDRRAYNEQFF
TRBV7-6	17	TRBD1	TRBJ2-5	NA	TGTGCCAGCAGCCCCATGAGCCCCGGGACAGGCCAAGAGACCCAGTACTTC	CASSPMSPGTGQETQYF
TRBV19	14	NA	TRBJ2-5	NA	TGTGCCAGTAGTAATGGGGGGGCGGAAGAGACCCAGTACTTC	CASSNGGAEETQYF
TRBV2	14	TRBD1	TRBJ1-2	NA	TGTGCCAGCAGGGCTGGACAGGGGGCGGGGGGCTACACCTTC	CASRAGQGAGGYTF
TRBV30	12	TRBD1	TRBJ1-2	NA	TGTGCCTGGACCCCGGGACAGGGATTGAACACCTTC	CAWTPGQGLNTF
TRBV5-1	14	NA	TRBJ1-2	NA	TGCGCCAGCAGCTTGGCCGGGCAGGGGACTGGCTACACCTTC	CASSLAGQGTGYTF
TRBV5-8	15	TRBD1	TRBJ2-3	NA	TGTGCCAGCAGCTCCAGTCAGGGGGCCGCAGATACGCAGTATTTT	CASSSSQGAADTQYF
TRBV15	14	NA	TRBJ1-3	NA	TGTGCCACCAGCAGACAACAGGATGGAAACACCATATATTTT	CATSRQQDGNTIYF
TRBV7-8	17	NA	TRBJ1-2	few	TGTGCCAGCAGCTTTTTAGAGGCTCCCGGGTCCAGCTATGGCTACACCTTC	CASSFLEAPGSSYGYTF
TRBV28	17	NA	TRBJ1-5	NA	TGTGCCAGCAGTTTACGGCGGGCGCCAGGTAGGAATCAGCCCCAGCATTTT	CASSLRRAPGRNQPQHF
TRBV2	15	NA	TRBJ2-2	NA	TGTGCCAGCAGTGAAGTCAGGTCGAACACCGGGGAGCTGTTTTTT	CASSEVRSNTGELFF
TRBV19	15	NA	TRBJ2-5	NA	TGTGCCAGTAGTATCTCCCTGAGGTACCAAGAGACCCAGTACTTC	CASSISLRYQETQYF
TRBV6-4	15	NA	TRBJ1-1	NA	TGTGCCAGCAAAGGTTCGAGCGGGGGCGGGACTGAAGCTTTCTTT	CASKGSSGGGTEAFF
TRBV18	15	NA	TRBJ2-5	NA	TGTGCCAGCTCACCAAGTCTAGCCGCAGAAGAGACCCAGTACTTC	CASSPSLAAEETQYF
TRBV29-1	17	TRBD2	TRBJ2-1	NA	TGCAGCGTTGAAGGCCCCGAGCTAGCGGGGGGGCCGTTTGAGCAGTTCTTC	CSVEGPELAGGPFEQFF
TRBV4-1	16	TRBD1	TRBJ1-4	few	TGCGCCAGCAGCCAAGTTACAGGACAGGGAAATGAAAAACTGTTTTTT	CASSQVTGQGNEKLFF
TRBV3-1/TRBV3-2	15	NA	TRBJ1-3	few	TGTGCCAGCCGCGAAGGACAGAACTCTGGAAACACCATATATTTT	CASREGQNSGNTIYF
TRBV6-5	15	TRBD2	TRBJ2-5	NA	TGTGCCAGCACAGCGGGGGGCTCTCTTGTCGAGACCCAGTACTTC	CASTAGGSLVETQYF
TRBV5-4	15	NA	TRBJ2-1	NA	TGTGCCAGCAGCTTGGCTAGGGAGCTTTTCCCTGAGCAGTTCTTC	CASSLARELFPEQFF
TRBV18	17	NA	TRBJ1-1	NA	TGTGCCAGCTCCTTGACTCTTGGCGGACTTACGAACACTGAAGCTTTCTTT	CASSLTLGGLTNTEAFF
TRBV6-5	15	NA	TRBJ1-5	few	TGTGCCAGCATGATGCTTGGAGGGTACAATCAGCCCCAGCATTTT	CASMMLGGYNQPQHF
TRBV3-1/TRBV3-2	17	TRBD1	TRBJ2-1	NA	TGTGCCAGCAGCCCGACTGAGACAGGGAAGGATTACAATGAGCAGTTCTTC	CASSPTETGKDYNEQFF
TRBV30	15	TRBD1	TRBJ2-2	NA	TGTGCCCACTCCTCTCCCGGACAGGGTGCGGGGGAGCTGTTTTTT	CAHSSPGQGAGELFF
TRBV19	16	NA	TRBJ1-6	NA	TGTGCCAGTAGTACGATAAAACAGGGAAGGGAGTCACCCCTCCACTTT	CASSTIKQGRESPLHF
TRBV5-1	15	NA	TRBJ1-3	NA	TGCGCCAGCAGCAGAGACAGCGTCTCTGGAAACACCATATATTTT	CASSRDSVSGNTIYF